This T cell receptor (beta chain) was captured by sequencing in a study of somatic mutations in cytotoxic T cells in rheumatoid arthritis. Study context: Patients gave 30 ml EDTA peripheral blood immediately after diagnosis, prior to starting treatment. Study outcomes and limitations: Relative to age-matched healthy controls, rheumatoid arthritis patients did not differ significantly in CD8+ T-cell clonality.

Germline CDR1 reads WNHNN; CDR2 reads SYGVQD (reference sequence). Losses at the gene ends were 9 bases for V and 2 bases for J; bases not matched to a gene: 7. CDR3 length: 15 amino acids. As to this clone: What it binds is unknown.

Positive selection using magnetic beads isolated the CD4+ and CD8+ cells (purity was checked by flow cytometry). Profiled with immunoSEQ multiplex PCR; TCRdb holds only in-frame clones, not every one. This table holds around 16,000 clones, about 77% found once. The sequence came from an adult with rheumatoid arthritis. Sequencing input: CD8+ T cells sorted from blood. The chain carries TRBV10-1 and TRBJ2-4, with 10 bases that match TRBD1. CDR3 loop: CASKTGGAPKNIQYF. As DNA, the CDR3 is TGCGCCAGTAAGACAGGGGGCGCACCCAAAAACATTCAGTACTTC.